This T cell receptor beta chain emerged from a study of shared T cell receptors in the human thymus. The CDR3 is 18 residues long. CDR1 SGHRS and CDR2 YFSETQ come from the germline V gene. The V gene end was trimmed by 4 bases and the J gene end by 9 bases; junction bases not matched to a gene: 19. Using immunoSEQ multiplex PCR, the repertoire was profiled, and TCRdb retains in-frame clones only, with some absent. This repertoire shows some 700,000 clones, approximately 83% found once; its top ten account for about 0.0098%. The same data also went into a second study, on human thymus T cells. That source reports: Corrective cardiac surgery supplied the resected thymus tissue. Apparent skewing of V and J gene usage characterized both thymic and blood repertoires.

Sequenced material: thymocytes. This chain joins TRBV5-1 and TRBJ1-6, with 7 bases fitting TRBD1. The receptor was isolated from a girl under three years old with a congenital heart defect. The CDR3 region is CASSLGDGTAKEVSPLHF. In nucleotides, the CDR3 is TGCGCCAGCAGCCTTGGTGATGGGACAGCGAAGGAAGTTTCACCCCTCCACTTT. Using reference TRBV5-1 and TRBJ1-6 for the parts outside the CDR3, the full variable domain is KAGVTQTPRYLIKTRGQQVTLSCSPISGHRSVSWYQQTPGQGLQFLFEYFSETQRNKGNFPGRFSGRQFSNSRSEMNVSTLELGDSALYLCASSLGDGTAKEVSPLHFGNGTRLTVT.